Below are 27 T cell receptor beta chains sequenced from a single sample in a study of human T cells and chemical hapten exposure. TCRdb re-analysed the RACE reads in MiXCR, keeping a single row per CDR3 protein. The sample consists of just under 350,000 distinct CDR3 sequences, 5.5% to 8% of them appearing once. Stated time point: patch test 1, 2 weeks after DPC sensitization. Treatment described: therapeutic diphenylcyclopropenone sensitization with weekly scalp DPC. The sample consisted of whole blood, taken in connection with sensitization to the hapten diphenylcyclopropenone (DPC). The origin of the receptors is a woman between 18 and 30 years old with alopecia areata. Some clones in this sample may be carry-over from other donors' samples.

This clonotype was counted between two and nine times. The gene calls are TRBV13 and TRBJ2-5; D possibly corresponds to TRBD1 (6 bases). Trimming took off 2 bases at V and 6 bases at J, with 16 bases between the two ends. The CDR3 is 15 amino acids. Germline CDR1 reads PRHDT; CDR2 reads FYEKMQ (reference sequence). The CDR3 DNA is TGTGCCAGCAGCTTATTCCAGGGGTCGATGAAGACCCAGTACTTC. Protein: CASSLFQGSMKTQYF.

The chain employs TRBV6-5 and TRBJ1-5, with 7 bases identical to TRBD1. Germline trimming cut 6 bases from V and 1 base from J; bases unmatched to any gene: 6. Germline V gene lookup returns CDR1 MNHEY and CDR2 SVGAGI. The CDR3 contains 15 residues. CDR3 DNA sequence: TGTGCCAGCAGGGCGGACAGGATAAGCAATCAGCCCCAGCATTTT. The encoded protein is CASRADRISNQPQHF.

The table lists this clonotype with many counts. The CDR3 region is CASSLLVGQHIYGYTF. The CDR3 DNA reads TGTGCCAGCAGCTTACTAGTAGGACAGCACATCTATGGCTACACCTTC. J is TRBJ1-2 and V is TRBV7-3; tentatively, D is TRBD1 (6 bases). The V and J ends lost 2 bases and 4 bases respectively, with 17 bases between them. The CDR3 loop spans 16 amino acids. Germline loops: CDR1 SGHTA, CDR2 FQGTGA.

The chain combines TRBV24-1 with TRBJ1-2; a possible D gene is TRBD1 (5 bases). Germline-derived CDR1 and CDR2 are KGHDR and SFDVKD. Trimming removed 2 bases at V and 5 bases at J, with 8 bases between. This CDR3 is built from 13 residues. CDR3 loop: CATSDYGGYGYTF. CDR3 coding DNA: TGTGCCACCAGTGATTACGGGGGGTATGGCTACACCTTC.

This clonotype appeared a few times. This chain uses TRBV20-1 with TRBJ2-6; D uncertain. V was pared by 0 bases and J by 2 bases, with 14 bases between. CDR1 and CDR2 (germline): DFQATT, SNEGSKA (reference sequence). The CDR3 has 17 residues. This CDR3 is CSARDPTSGAGANVLTF. CDR3 bases: TGCAGTGCTAGAGATCCAACCTCTGGGGCTGGGGCCAACGTCCTGACTTTC.

In this sample, this clonotype turned up many times. The gene calls are TRBV18 and TRBJ1-1, with D hard to call. The CDR3 contains 15 residues. Trimming cost V 3 bases and J 0 bases, with 11 bases left between them. From germline, CDR1 is KGHSH and CDR2 LQKENI. CDR3 sequence reads: CASSPQGKVNTEAFF. The CDR3 DNA reads as TGTGCCAGCTCACCCCAAGGAAAAGTGAACACTGAAGCTTTCTTT.

This chain connects TRBV6-1 to TRBJ1-2; D is possibly TRBD1 (5 bases). The germline V gene encodes CDR1 MNHNS and CDR2 SASEGT. V shed 8 bases and J shed 6 bases, with 19 bases lying between them. The CDR3 length is 14 residues. The CDR3 DNA reads as TGTGCCAGCTACTCGGCCGGGGCAGGAGATGGCTACACCTTC. It encodes CASYSAGAGDGYTF.

This clonotype was seen repeatedly, ten times or more. The genes are TRBV5-6 and TRBJ1-1; D gene uncertain. The CDR3 has 12 amino acids. Trimming took 5 bases from V and 7 from J, leaving 12 bases between them. CDR1 is SGHDT and CDR2 is YYEEEE in the germline V gene. CDR3 DNA sequence: TGTGCCAGCAGTTTAACAAGGTATGAAGCTTTCTTT. It encodes CASSLTRYEAFF.

This clonotype has a handful of counts. The rearrangement links TRBV7-2 to TRBJ1-3; D not resolved. Trimming cost V 1 base and J 1 base, with 5 bases left between them. This CDR3 has 14 amino acids. Germline CDR1 and CDR2: SGHTA and FQGNSA. CDR3 nucleotides: TGTGCCAGCAGCTTAGTAGGGTCTGGAAACACCATATATTTT. Translation: CASSLVGSGNTIYF.

The chain links TRBV3-1 to TRBJ2-3, with 13 nucleotides matching TRBD2. This CDR3 has 17 residues. Losses at the gene ends were 3 bases for V and 1 base for J; bases not matched to a gene: 4. Germline loops: CDR1 LGHDT, CDR2 YNNKEL (reference sequence). CDR3 region: CASSHTSGGAGTDTQYF. CDR3 coding DNA: TGTGCCAGCAGCCACACTAGCGGGGGGGCTGGCACAGATACGCAGTATTTT.

This sequence joins TRBV7-2 and TRBJ2-2; a weak D match, TRBD1 (5 bases). CDR1 is SGHTA and CDR2 is FQGNSA in the germline V gene. The V gene lost 3 bases and the J gene lost 4 bases, with 12 bases spanning the gap. The CDR3 contains 15 residues. The CDR3 here is CASSLQGWGTGELFF. The CDR3 DNA follows: TGTGCCAGCAGCTTGCAGGGATGGGGCACCGGGGAGCTGTTTTTT.

The rearrangement uses TRBV7-2 and TRBJ1-6; the match to TRBD1 covers 10 bases. Germline assignment: CDR1 SGHTA and CDR2 FQGNSA. This CDR3 spans 15 amino acids. Germline trimming cut 3 bases from V and 10 bases from J; bases unmatched to any gene: 6. CDR3: CASSLGTGASSPLHF. DNA of the CDR3: TGTGCCAGCAGCTTGGGGACAGGGGCCAGCTCACCCCTCCACTTT.

This clonotype has only a few counts. This rearrangement joins TRBV20-1 to TRBJ1-1; TRBD1 is a possible D gene (5 bases). Trimming removed 6 bases from V and 10 bases from J, with 18 bases in between. This CDR3 spans 12 amino acids. Germline V gene data show CDR1 as DFQATT and CDR2 as SNEGSKA (reference sequence). In DNA form, the CDR3 reads TGCAGTGCCGCACCCCAGGGCCCTGGAGCTTTCTTT. Protein: CSAAPQGPGAFF.

This clonotype was counted between two and nine times. The V call is TRBV24-1, the J call TRBJ2-3; the D gene is possibly TRBD2 (5 bases). The germline V and J ends were trimmed by 4 bases and 6 bases, with 13 bases remaining between them. The length of the CDR3 is 14 residues. The germline V gene has CDR1 KGHDR and CDR2 SFDVKD. The CDR3 DNA sequence: TGTGCCACCAGTGACACCGGAGGCCCCGATACGCAGTATTTT. Protein sequence: CATSDTGGPDTQYF.

This clonotype was detected only a few times. The V and J genes are TRBV27 and TRBJ1-6, with a tentative D call TRBD1 (5 bases). The germline V gene has CDR1 MNHEY and CDR2 SMNVEV (reference sequence). V was clipped by 6 bases and J by 3 bases, with 12 bases between them. The CDR3 has 15 amino acids. The CDR3 coding sequence is TGTGCCAGCAGGCCATTCGGGGGCTATAATTCACCCCTCCACTTT. Translation gives CASRPFGGYNSPLHF.

In its sample, this clonotype was seen many times. The genes are TRBV19 and TRBJ2-4; the match to TRBD1 covers 10 bases. J lost 0 bases, V lost 6 bases, and 14 bases had no gene match. This CDR3 region has 19 residues. Germline values: CDR1 LNHDA, CDR2 SQIVND (reference sequence). The DNA of the CDR3 is TGTGCCAGTAGCCCGGGACAGGGGAAGGTTCGTCAAGCCAAAAACATTCAGTACTTC. Protein: CASSPGQGKVRQAKNIQYF.

On this clonotype: It may be a read error: a sequence one base away is much more abundant. This rearrangement joins TRBV12-3 or TRBV12-4 to TRBJ2-4, with 7 bases lining up with TRBD1. The CDR3 contains 15 residues. The trim removed 1 base at V and 7 bases at J, leaving 7 bases unmatched. In DNA form, the CDR3 reads TGTGCCAGCAGTTTAGTCGACAGGGAGTCGAACATTCAGTACTTC. Amino acids: CASSLVDRESNIQYF.

At least ten counts were recorded for this clonotype. V gene TRBV10-3 combines with J gene TRBJ2-2; 10 positions match TRBD2. J gave up 4 bases and V 2 bases, and 10 bases lay outside the gene matches. Germline-derived CDR1 and CDR2 are ENHRY and SYGVKD. The CDR3 loop spans 18 amino acids. The CDR3 nucleotides are TGTGCCATCAGTGAGGGCGAGACTAGCGGGCGATTCACCGGGGAGCTGTTTTTT. Amino acids: CAISEGETSGRFTGELFF.

This clonotype was detected a few times. The chain uses TRBV4-3 and TRBJ1-3; 7 bases line up with TRBD1. Unmatched junction bases numbered 9, after V lost 5 bases and J lost 2 bases. Per germline, CDR1 LGHNA and CDR2 YSLEER. The CDR3 loop spans 16 amino acids. The CDR3 sequence: CASSYGGRGPGNTIYF. As DNA, the CDR3 is TGCGCCAGCAGCTATGGAGGAAGGGGGCCTGGAAACACCATATATTTT.

This clonotype was counted a few times. J is TRBJ2-3 and V is TRBV4-2; TRBD2 matches at 13 bases. With V trimmed by 4 bases and J by 0 bases, 7 bases remained unmatched. CDR1 LGHNA and CDR2 YNFKEQ come from the germline V gene. The CDR3 covers 18 residues. The CDR3 spells CASSPGTSGATSTDTQYF. Written as DNA, the CDR3 is TGTGCCAGCAGCCCCGGGACTAGCGGGGCTACTAGCACAGATACGCAGTATTTT.

This clonotype was observed a handful of times. The chain links TRBV4-3 to TRBJ2-3; weak D call: TRBD2 (6 bases). This CDR3 has 15 amino acids. Trimming stripped 2 bases from V and 3 bases from J, with 12 bases between. Germline CDR1 and CDR2: LGHNA and YSLEER. Here the CDR3 reads CASSQSRLDTDTQYF. CDR3 nucleotides: TGCGCCAGCAGCCAATCTAGACTAGATACAGATACGCAGTATTTT.

The rearrangement joins TRBV4-2 to TRBJ1-2, with D possibly TRBD1 on 5 matching bases. The CDR3 loop spans 15 amino acids. The V gene's germline CDR1 is LGHNA and CDR2 YNFKEQ. Trimming removed 4 bases from V and 9 bases from J, with 21 bases in between. CDR3 loop: CASSLLAEGRGSYTF. The CDR3 nucleotides are TGTGCCAGCAGCCTCCTGGCGGAGGGTCGGGGGAGCTACACCTTC.

This clonotype appeared many times. The chain combines TRBV7-8 with TRBJ1-1; D is ambiguous. Between the trimmed V and J ends, which lost 1 base and 0 bases, there was a span of 6 bases. In germline, CDR1 is SGHVS, CDR2 FQNEAQ. The CDR3 is 14 amino acids. CDR3 sequence: CASSLDGMNTEAFF. CDR3 DNA sequence: TGTGCCAGCAGCTTAGACGGGATGAACACTGAAGCTTTCTTT. The full variable domain, rest sourced from reference TRBV7-8 and TRBJ1-1, is GAGVSQSPRYKVAKRGQDVALRCDPISGHVSLFWYQQALGQGPEFLTYFQNEAQLDKSGLPSDRFFAERPEGSVSTLKIQRTQQEDSAVYLCASSLDGMNTEAFFGQGTRLTVV.

J is TRBJ2-3 and V is TRBV9; 7 nucleotides agree with TRBD2. Germline V gene lookup returns CDR1 SGDLS and CDR2 YYNGEE. CDR3 length: 16 residues. V shed 4 bases and J 0 bases; nucleotides not matched to a gene: 8. This CDR3 is CASSSEAGYSTDTQYF. The CDR3 DNA follows: TGTGCCAGCAGCTCTGAAGCGGGGTATAGCACAGATACGCAGTATTTT.

This clonotype was counted only a few times. The rearrangement joins TRBV6-5 to TRBJ1-1; D call uncertain. With 8 bases removed from V and 5 bases from J, the gap between germline ends came to 9 bases. Germline V gene sequence: CDR1 MNHEY, CDR2 SVGAGI. CDR3 size: 11 residues. The CDR3 DNA is TGTGCCAGCGGTCGATTTACTGAAGCTTTCTTT. It codes for CASGRFTEAFF.

This chain connects TRBV7-9 to TRBJ2-1, with TRBD1 matching over 8 bases. V lost 1 base, J lost 9 bases, and 8 bases stayed unmatched. There are 15 residues in the CDR3. Germline V gene data show CDR1 as SEHNR and CDR2 as FQNEAQ (reference sequence). DNA for the CDR3: TGTGCCAGCAGCTTAGGAGACAGGGGTGCGAGTGAGCAGTTCTTC. Protein sequence: CASSLGDRGASEQFF.

This clonotype was detected a few times. The chain joins TRBV4-3 to TRBJ2-3, with unresolved D. V dropped 6 bases and J dropped 0 bases, with 16 bases sitting between them. CDR3 size: 16 residues. Germline V gene lookup returns CDR1 LGHNA and CDR2 YSLEER. CDR3 DNA sequence: TGCGCCAGCAGTATTAAGCCTTCCTCTAGCACAGATACGCAGTATTTT. This codes for CASSIKPSSSTDTQYF.